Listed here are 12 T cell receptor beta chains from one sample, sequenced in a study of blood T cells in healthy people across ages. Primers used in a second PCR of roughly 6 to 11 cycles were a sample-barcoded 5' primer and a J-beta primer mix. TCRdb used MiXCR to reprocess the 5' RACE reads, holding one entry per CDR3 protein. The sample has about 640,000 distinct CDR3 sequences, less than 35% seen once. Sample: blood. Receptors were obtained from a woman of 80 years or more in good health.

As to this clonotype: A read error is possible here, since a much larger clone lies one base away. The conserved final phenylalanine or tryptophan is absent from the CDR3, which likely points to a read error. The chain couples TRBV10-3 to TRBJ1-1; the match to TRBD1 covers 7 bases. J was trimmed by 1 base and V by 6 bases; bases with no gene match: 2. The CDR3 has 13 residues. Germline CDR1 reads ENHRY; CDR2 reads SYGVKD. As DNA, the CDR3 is TGTGCCATCAGCCGGACAGGGAACACTGAAGCTTTCTGT. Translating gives CAISRTGNTEAFC.

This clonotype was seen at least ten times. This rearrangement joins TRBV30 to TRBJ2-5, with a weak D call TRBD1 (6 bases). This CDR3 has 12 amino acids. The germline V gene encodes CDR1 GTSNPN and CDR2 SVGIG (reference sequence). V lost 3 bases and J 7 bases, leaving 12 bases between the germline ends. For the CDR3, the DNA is TGTGCCTGGAGAAGGGACACGGGGACCCAGTACTTC. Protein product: CAWRRDTGTQYF.

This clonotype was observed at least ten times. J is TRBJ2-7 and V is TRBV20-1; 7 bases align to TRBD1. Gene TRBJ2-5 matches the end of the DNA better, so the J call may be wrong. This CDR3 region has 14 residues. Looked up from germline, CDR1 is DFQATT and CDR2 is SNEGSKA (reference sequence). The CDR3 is CSARLDREKETQYF. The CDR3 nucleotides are TGCAGTGCTAGACTTGACAGGGAGAAGGAGACCCAGTACTTC.

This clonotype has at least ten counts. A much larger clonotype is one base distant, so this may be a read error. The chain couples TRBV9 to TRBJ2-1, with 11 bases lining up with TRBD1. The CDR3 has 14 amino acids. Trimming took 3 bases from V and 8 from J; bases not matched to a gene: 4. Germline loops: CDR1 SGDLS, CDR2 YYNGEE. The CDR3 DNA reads TGTGCCAGCAGCGGGGGACAGGGGGGGGATGAGCAGTTCTTC. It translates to CASSGGQGGDEQFF. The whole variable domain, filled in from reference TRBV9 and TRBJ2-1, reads DSGVTQTPKHLITATGQRVTLRCSPRSGDLSVYWYQQSLDQGLQFLIQYYNGEERAKGNILERFSAQQFPDLHSELNLSSLELGDSALYFCASSGGQGGDEQFFGPGTRLTVL.

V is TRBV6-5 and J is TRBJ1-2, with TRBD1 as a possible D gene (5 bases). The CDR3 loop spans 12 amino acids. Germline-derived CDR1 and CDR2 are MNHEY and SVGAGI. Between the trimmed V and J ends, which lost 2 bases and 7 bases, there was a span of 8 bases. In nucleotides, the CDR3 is TGTGCCAGCAGTTACGACAGCTGTGGCTACACCTTC. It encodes CASSYDSCGYTF.

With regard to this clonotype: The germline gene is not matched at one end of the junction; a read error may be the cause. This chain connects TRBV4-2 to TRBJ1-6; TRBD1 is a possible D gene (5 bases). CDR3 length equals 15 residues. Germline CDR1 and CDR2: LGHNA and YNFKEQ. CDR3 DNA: TGTGCCTGCAGCCAAGAACCGGGACTTAATTCACCCCTCCACTTT. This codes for CACSQEPGLNSPLHF.

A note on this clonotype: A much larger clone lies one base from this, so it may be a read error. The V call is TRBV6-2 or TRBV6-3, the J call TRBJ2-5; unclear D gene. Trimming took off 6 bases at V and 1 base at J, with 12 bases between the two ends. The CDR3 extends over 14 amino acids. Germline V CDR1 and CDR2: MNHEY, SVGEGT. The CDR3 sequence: CASRRFSTQETQYF. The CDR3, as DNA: TGTGCCAGCAGGCGGTTCTCCACCCAAGAGACCCAGTACTTC.

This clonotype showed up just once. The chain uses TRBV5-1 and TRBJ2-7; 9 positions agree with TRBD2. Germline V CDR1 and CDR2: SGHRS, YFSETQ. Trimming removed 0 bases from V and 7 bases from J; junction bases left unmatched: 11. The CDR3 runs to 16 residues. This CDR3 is CASSLAPSGGRGEQYF. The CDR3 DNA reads TGCGCCAGCAGCTTGGCCCCCAGCGGGGGGCGTGGGGAGCAGTACTTC.

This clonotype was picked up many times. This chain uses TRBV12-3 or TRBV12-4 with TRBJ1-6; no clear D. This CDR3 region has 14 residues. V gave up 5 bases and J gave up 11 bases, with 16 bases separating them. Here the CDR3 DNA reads TGTGCCAGCAGTGACCTCGGGGTCGGGGCACCCCTCCACTTT. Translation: CASSDLGVGAPLHF.

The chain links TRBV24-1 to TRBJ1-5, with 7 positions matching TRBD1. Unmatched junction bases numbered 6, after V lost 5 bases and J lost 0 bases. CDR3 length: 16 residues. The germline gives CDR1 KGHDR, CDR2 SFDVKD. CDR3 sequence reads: CATSAAGTASNQPQHF. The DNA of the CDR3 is TGTGCCACCAGTGCCGCGGGGACAGCTAGCAATCAGCCCCAGCATTTT.

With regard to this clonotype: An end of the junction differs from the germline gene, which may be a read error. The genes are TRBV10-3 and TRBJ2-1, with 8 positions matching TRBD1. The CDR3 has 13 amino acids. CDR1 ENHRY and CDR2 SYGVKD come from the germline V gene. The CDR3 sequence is CAIRPDRGDERFF. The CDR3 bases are TGTGCCATCAGACCCGACAGGGGAGACGAGCGGTTCTTC.

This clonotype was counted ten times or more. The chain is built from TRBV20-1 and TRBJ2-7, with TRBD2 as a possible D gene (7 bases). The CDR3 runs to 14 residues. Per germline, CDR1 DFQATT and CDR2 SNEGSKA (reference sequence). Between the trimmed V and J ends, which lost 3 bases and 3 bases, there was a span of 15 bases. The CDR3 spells CSASRGGGRYEQYF. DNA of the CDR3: TGCAGTGCTAGTCGTGGCGGGGGCCGCTACGAGCAGTACTTC.